One and the same sample provided the 25 T cell receptor beta chains below, sequenced in a study of Graves' ophthalmopathy and Graves' hyperthyroidism. For repertoire sequencing, the TCR beta CDR3 regions were amplified from RNA transcripts. The library came from an HTBI-primed first-round RT-PCR and a second-round multiplex PCR. One entry per CDR3 protein results from TCRdb running MiXCR on the multiplex PCR reads. The repertoire holds about 420,000 distinct CDR3 sequences, with around 20% as singletons. Sequenced material: peripheral blood. Receptor source: a woman younger than 30 with stable Graves' hyperthyroidism.

In this sample, this clonotype turned up many times. The genes are TRBV20-1 and TRBJ2-7; TRBD1 might be the D (5 bases). Trimming shortened V by 0 bases and J by 2 bases, and 20 bases separated the two germline ends. CDR3 length: 17 amino acids. Germline values: CDR1 DFQATT, CDR2 SNEGSKA (reference sequence). CDR3 protein: CSARDAGYRKKPYEQYF. The DNA of the CDR3 is TGCAGTGCTAGAGATGCCGGTTACAGGAAAAAACCCTACGAGCAGTACTTC.

The table lists this clonotype with a few counts. This chain uses TRBV9 with TRBJ2-5, with 8 bases aligning to TRBD2. The J segment lost 2 bases and the V segment lost 3 bases, leaving 9 bases of the junction unmatched. CDR1 and CDR2 from the germline V gene are SGDLS and YYNGEE. The CDR3 consists of 16 residues. The CDR3 reads CASSARAGVKQETQYF. As DNA, the CDR3 is TGTGCCAGCAGCGCTAGAGCGGGAGTGAAACAAGAGACCCAGTACTTC.

V usage is TRBV28 and J usage is TRBJ2-2; D is tentatively TRBD1 or TRBD2 (5 bases each). Trimming took off 5 bases at V and 7 bases at J, with 17 bases between the two ends. CDR3 length: 15 residues. Germline loops: CDR1 MDHEN, CDR2 SYDVKM. Here the CDR3 reads CASSPYFGAHGELFF. The CDR3, as DNA: TGTGCCAGCAGTCCCTACTTCGGGGCTCACGGGGAGCTGTTTTTT.

At least ten counts were recorded for this clonotype. The chain uses TRBV10-3 and TRBJ2-7, with TRBD1 matching 8 bases. CDR3 length: 16 residues. The junction had 16 bases not matched to a gene; V was cut back by 5 bases and J by 7 bases. CDR1 and CDR2 from the germline V gene are ENHRY and SYGVKD. CDR3 nucleotides: TGTGCCATCAGTCAAACGGGACAGGCACGGGCGAAGGAGCAGTACTTC. Its protein is CAISQTGQARAKEQYF.

As for this clonotype: At one boundary the junction diverges from the germline segment, which might be a read error. The chain joins TRBV28 to TRBJ1-1; a possible D gene is TRBD1 (6 bases). Germline V lookup: CDR1 MDHEN, CDR2 SYDVKM. The CDR3 runs 15 residues. CDR3 region: CARSLGGGEDTEAFF. The CDR3 DNA sequence: TGTGCCAGAAGTTTAGGGGGGGGGGAGGACACTGAAGCTTTCTTT. Looking up the rest from reference TRBV28 and TRBJ1-1 gives the full variable domain: DVKVTQSSRYLVKRTGEKVFLECVQDMDHENMFWYRQDPGLGLRLIYFSYDVKMKEKGDIPEGYSVSREKKERFSLILESASTNQTSMYLCARSLGGGEDTEAFFGQGTRLTVV.

This chain connects TRBV6-1 to TRBJ1-2; D gene uncertain. CDR3 size: 12 residues. The germline V and J ends were trimmed by 5 bases and 8 bases, with 12 bases remaining between them. Per the germline V gene, CDR1 is MNHNS and CDR2 is SASEGT. The CDR3 DNA reads as TGTGCCAGCAGTAGGCAGCTAGAGGGCTACACCTTC. It encodes CASSRQLEGYTF.

This clonotype was seen ten or more times. V gene TRBV6-2 or TRBV6-3 combines with J gene TRBJ2-2; possible D gene TRBD2, 6 bases. The ends were cut back, 7 bases at V and 4 bases at J, with 16 bases in the middle. The CDR3 is 15 residues long. Germline loops: CDR1 MNHEY, CDR2 SVGEGT. CDR3 nucleotide sequence: TGTGCCAGCATTAGGACTATAAAGGGCACCGGGGAGCTGTTTTTT. Its translation is CASIRTIKGTGELFF.

On this clonotype itself: This may come from a read error, since a much larger clone is one base off. The chain joins TRBV12-3 or TRBV12-4 to TRBJ1-3, with unresolved D. V was trimmed by 9 bases and J by 3 bases, leaving 9 bases between them. The CDR3 consists of 12 residues. CDR3 amino acids: CARKGGGNTIYF. CDR3 sequence (DNA): TGTGCCAGGAAGGGTGGTGGAAACACCATATATTTT.

This clonotype was seen more than once but under ten times. The chain has TRBV28 and TRBJ2-5; D unclear. V was cut by 3 bases and J by 5 bases, with 10 bases left in between. Per the germline V gene, CDR1 is MDHEN and CDR2 is SYDVKM. This CDR3 region has 13 residues. The CDR3 sequence: CASSFWKQETQYF. CDR3 DNA sequence: TGTGCCAGCAGTTTCTGGAAACAGGAGACCCAGTACTTC.

This clonotype was observed many times. The chain couples TRBV20-1 to TRBJ1-1; TRBD1 agrees at 8 bases. The germline CDR1 and CDR2 sequences are DFQATT and SNEGSKA (reference sequence). This CDR3 is built from 14 residues. With 6 bases clipped from V and 0 bases from J, the junction kept 6 bases outside the gene matches. The CDR3: CSATDRGVNTEAFF. In nucleotides, the CDR3 is TGCAGTGCCACAGACAGGGGAGTGAACACTGAAGCTTTCTTT.

This sequence joins TRBV24-1 and TRBJ2-5; TRBD1 matches 7 bases. Unmatched junction bases numbered 9, after V lost 4 bases and J lost 5 bases. This CDR3 comprises 15 residues. CDR1 KGHDR and CDR2 SFDVKD come from the germline V gene. In nucleotides, the CDR3 is TGTGCCACCAGTGAAAGACAGGGTACGGTTGAGACCCAGTACTTC. Translating gives CATSERQGTVETQYF.

The chain joins TRBV6-1 to TRBJ2-7; D ambiguous. The germline CDR1 and CDR2 sequences are MNHNS and SASEGT. This CDR3 contains 15 residues. The germline V and J ends were trimmed by 2 bases and 0 bases, with 11 bases remaining between them. CDR3 amino acids: CASSELFAASYEQYF. The DNA of the CDR3 is TGTGCCAGCAGTGAATTGTTTGCGGCCTCCTACGAGCAGTACTTC.

This clonotype is deemed medium-sized. The V call is TRBV12-3 or TRBV12-4, the J call TRBJ1-5, with unresolved D. V lost 0 bases to trimming and J lost 3 bases, with 6 bases between them. This CDR3 is 14 amino acids long. In nucleotides, the CDR3 is TGTGCCAGCAGTTTAGCAACCCCCAATCAGCCCCAGCATTTT. As protein: CASSLATPNQPQHF.

Many counts were recorded for this clonotype. The chain uses TRBV7-9 and TRBJ1-1; D is perhaps TRBD1 (5 bases). Germline-derived CDR1 and CDR2 are SEHNR and FQNEAQ (reference sequence). This CDR3 is 13 amino acids long. Trimming shortened V by 10 bases and J by 7 bases, and 19 bases separated the two germline ends. The CDR3 DNA reads TGTGCCAACGACACTCGGGGCCTTGGTGAAGCTTTCTTT. It encodes CANDTRGLGEAFF.

This clonotype was seen at least ten times. The rearrangement uses TRBV6-4 and TRBJ2-3; D remains ambiguous. CDR1 MRHNA and CDR2 SNTAGT come from the germline V gene. The CDR3 contains 19 residues. V gave up 2 bases and J gave up 2 bases, with 23 bases separating them. DNA for the CDR3: TGTGCCAGCAGTGACCTACGCCTGACCGGTCGAAGAGACACAGATACGCAGTATTTT. It yields the protein CASSDLRLTGRRDTDTQYF.

Many counts were recorded for this clonotype. This chain uses TRBV11-1 with TRBJ2-7, with 8 bases aligning to TRBD1. Losses at the gene ends were 3 bases for V and 4 bases for J; bases not matched to a gene: 17. The CDR3 extends over 18 amino acids. In germline, CDR1 is SGHAT, CDR2 FQDESV (reference sequence). The chain's CDR3 is CASSFLTNLNRGVYEQYF. In DNA form, the CDR3 reads TGTGCCAGCAGCTTCCTAACGAATTTAAACAGGGGGGTTTACGAGCAGTACTTC.

This clonotype was seen a few times. At one end the junction does not follow the germline gene, possibly because of a read error. The rearrangement links TRBV6-1 to TRBJ2-4; D perhaps matches TRBD2 (6 bases). This CDR3 spans 17 amino acids. Germline V lookup: CDR1 MNHNS, CDR2 SASEGT. The DNA for the CDR3 is TGTGCCAGCAGTATAATCCCGGGACTCCTAGCCAAAAACATTAAGTACTTC. Its protein product is CASSIIPGLLAKNIKYF.

The gene calls are TRBV29-1 and TRBJ2-7; 7 bases agree with TRBD1. The J segment lost 4 bases and the V segment lost 0 bases, leaving 6 bases of the junction unmatched. Germline V gives CDR1 SQVTM, CDR2 ANQGSEA. The CDR3 is 14 residues long. In DNA, the CDR3 is TGCAGCGTTGAAGAAGGACAGGCAGTATACGAGCAGTACTTC. Translated: CSVEEGQAVYEQYF.

This clonotype showed up many times. The rearrangement uses TRBV28 and TRBJ1-2; perhaps TRBD1 as D (6 bases). V lost 9 bases, J lost 2 bases, and 16 bases lay in between. Germline lookup yields CDR1 MDHEN and CDR2 SYDVKM. The CDR3 is 14 amino acids. This chain's CDR3 is CASLSGGGNYGYTF. The CDR3 DNA sequence: TGTGCCAGTTTATCTGGGGGCGGGAACTATGGCTACACCTTC.

The V call is TRBV28, the J call TRBJ2-5; 12 bases map to TRBD2. The CDR3 is 16 residues long. V trimming: 3 bases; J trimming: 5 bases; junction bases outside the gene matches: 7. The germline V gene has CDR1 MDHEN and CDR2 SYDVKM. CDR3 amino acids: CASSLGTSGRFETQYF. CDR3 DNA: TGTGCCAGCAGTTTGGGCACTAGCGGGAGGTTCGAGACCCAGTACTTC. Combining the CDR3 with reference TRBV28 and TRBJ2-5 gives the whole variable domain DVKVTQSSRYLVKRTGEKVFLECVQDMDHENMFWYRQDPGLGLRLIYFSYDVKMKEKGDIPEGYSVSREKKERFSLILESASTNQTSMYLCASSLGTSGRFETQYFGPGTRLLVL.

The rearrangement uses TRBV20-1 and TRBJ2-7; 9 bases agree with TRBD2. Germline V gene data show CDR1 as DFQATT and CDR2 as SNEGSKA (reference sequence). The CDR3 covers 21 residues. Unmatched junction bases numbered 25, after V lost 1 base and J lost 3 bases. CDR3 region: CSARGPTSPGLAARGFYEQYF. The DNA for the CDR3 is TGCAGTGCTAGAGGGCCTACATCTCCGGGACTAGCTGCGAGGGGGTTCTACGAGCAGTACTTC.

The genes are TRBV29-1 and TRBJ2-5; the match to TRBD2 covers 8 bases. CDR3 length: 13 amino acids. The V and J ends lost 1 base and 5 bases, in that order; junction bases with no gene match: 3. Germline V gives CDR1 SQVTM, CDR2 ANQGSEA. The CDR3 nucleotides are TGCAGCGTTGAAGTTACGGGGGGGGAGACCCAGTACTTC. Its protein is CSVEVTGGETQYF.

This clonotype was found many times. The chain combines TRBV7-8 with TRBJ2-7; D is perhaps TRBD2 (5 bases). V lost 2 bases and J 4 bases, leaving 15 bases between the germline ends. Germline-derived CDR1 and CDR2 are SGHVS and FQNEAQ. CDR3 size: 15 residues. The CDR3 nucleotides read TGTGCCAGCAGCTTAAATCCGGGAAGTCTGTACGAGCAGTACTTC. It specifies CASSLNPGSLYEQYF.

This clonotype occurred many times. V and J are TRBV29-1 and TRBJ1-5; TRBD1 matches 7 bases. V lost 4 bases and J lost 3; bases outside the gene matches: 6. The germline gives CDR1 SQVTM, CDR2 ANQGSEA. The length of the CDR3 is 14 residues. The CDR3 here is CSVAGTEDNQPQHF. The CDR3 DNA reads as TGCAGCGTTGCGGGGACAGAAGACAATCAGCCCCAGCATTTT.

This clonotype came up many times. V gene TRBV18 combines with J gene TRBJ1-2; D not certain. The V and J ends lost 1 base and 4 bases respectively, with 10 bases between them. The CDR3 has 14 residues. Germline V gives CDR1 KGHSH, CDR2 LQKENI. The CDR3 loop reads CASSPRQSSYGYTF. In DNA, the CDR3 is TGTGCCAGCTCACCACGCCAGTCATCCTATGGCTACACCTTC.